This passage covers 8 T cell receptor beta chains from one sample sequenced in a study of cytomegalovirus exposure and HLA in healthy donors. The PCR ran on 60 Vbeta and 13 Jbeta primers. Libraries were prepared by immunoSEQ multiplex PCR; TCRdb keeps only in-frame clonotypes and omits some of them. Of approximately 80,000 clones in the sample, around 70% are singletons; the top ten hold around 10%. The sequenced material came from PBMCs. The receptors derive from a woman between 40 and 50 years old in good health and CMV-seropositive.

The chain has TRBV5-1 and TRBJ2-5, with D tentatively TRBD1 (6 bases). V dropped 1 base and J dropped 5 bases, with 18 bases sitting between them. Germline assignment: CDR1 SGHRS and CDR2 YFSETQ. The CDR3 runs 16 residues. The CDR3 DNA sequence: TGCGCCAGCAGCTTGTGGTCCCAGGGGACGGGGGAGACCCAGTACTTC. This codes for CASSLWSQGTGETQYF. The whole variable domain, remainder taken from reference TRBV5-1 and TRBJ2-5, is KAGVTQTPRYLIKTRGQQVTLSCSPISGHRSVSWYQQTPGQGLQFLFEYFSETQRNKGNFPGRFSGRQFSNSRSEMNVSTLELGDSALYLCASSLWSQGTGETQYFGPGTRLLVL.

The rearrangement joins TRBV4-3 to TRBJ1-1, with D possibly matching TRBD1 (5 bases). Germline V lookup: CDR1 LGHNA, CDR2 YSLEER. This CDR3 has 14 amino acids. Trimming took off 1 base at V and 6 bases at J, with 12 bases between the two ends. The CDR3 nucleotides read TGCGCCAGCAGCCAAGGGCAACAGGCTGCTGAAGCTTTCTTT. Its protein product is CASSQGQQAAEAFF.

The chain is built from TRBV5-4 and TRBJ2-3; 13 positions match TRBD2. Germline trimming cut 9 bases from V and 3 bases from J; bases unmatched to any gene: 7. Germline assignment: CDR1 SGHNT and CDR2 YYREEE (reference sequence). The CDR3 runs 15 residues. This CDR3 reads CATTSGGAGTDTQYF. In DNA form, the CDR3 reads TGTGCCACAACTAGCGGGGGGGCCGGGACAGATACGCAGTATTTT.

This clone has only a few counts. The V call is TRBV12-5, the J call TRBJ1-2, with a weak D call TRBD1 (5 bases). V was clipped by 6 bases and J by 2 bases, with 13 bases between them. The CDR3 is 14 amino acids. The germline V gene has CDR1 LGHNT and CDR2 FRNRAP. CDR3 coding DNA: TGTGCTAGTGGCCCCGGACAAGGGAACTATGGCTACACCTTC. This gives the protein CASGPGQGNYGYTF.

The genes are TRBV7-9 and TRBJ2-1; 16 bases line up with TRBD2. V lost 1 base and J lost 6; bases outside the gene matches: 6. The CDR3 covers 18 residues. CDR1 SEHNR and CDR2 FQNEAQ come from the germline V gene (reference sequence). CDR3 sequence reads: CASSLVGTSGRARNEQFF. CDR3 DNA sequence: TGTGCCAGCAGCTTAGTTGGGACTAGCGGGAGGGCCCGCAATGAGCAGTTCTTC.

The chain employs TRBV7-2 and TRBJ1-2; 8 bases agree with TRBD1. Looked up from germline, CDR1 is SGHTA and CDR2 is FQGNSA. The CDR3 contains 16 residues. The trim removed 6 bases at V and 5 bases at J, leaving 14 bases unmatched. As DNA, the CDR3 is TGTGCCAGCAGTTCGTACACCAGGGGGCGCGAATATGGCTACACCTTC. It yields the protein CASSSYTRGREYGYTF. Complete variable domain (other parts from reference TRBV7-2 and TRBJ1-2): GAGVSQSPSNKVTEKGKDVELRCDPISGHTALYWYRQSLGQGLEFLIYFQGNSAPDKSGLPSDRFSAERTGGSVSTLTIQRTQQEDSAVYLCASSSYTRGREYGYTFGSGTRLTVV.

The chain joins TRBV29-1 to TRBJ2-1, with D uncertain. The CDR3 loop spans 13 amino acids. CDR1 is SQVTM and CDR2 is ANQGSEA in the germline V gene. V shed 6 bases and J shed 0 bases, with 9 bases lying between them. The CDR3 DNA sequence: TGCAGCGTCGATCCTAGCTCCTACAATGAGCAGTTCTTC. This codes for CSVDPSSYNEQFF.

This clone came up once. CDR3 in amino acids: CASIAPGLNTGELFF. The DNA of the CDR3 is TGTGCCAGTATCGCCCCGGGTCTAAACACCGGGGAGCTGTTTTTT. The chain has TRBV19 and TRBJ2-2, with D hard to call. Germline V lookup: CDR1 LNHDA, CDR2 SQIVND (reference sequence). V lost 7 bases, J lost 2 bases, and 14 bases lay in between. This CDR3 contains 15 residues.